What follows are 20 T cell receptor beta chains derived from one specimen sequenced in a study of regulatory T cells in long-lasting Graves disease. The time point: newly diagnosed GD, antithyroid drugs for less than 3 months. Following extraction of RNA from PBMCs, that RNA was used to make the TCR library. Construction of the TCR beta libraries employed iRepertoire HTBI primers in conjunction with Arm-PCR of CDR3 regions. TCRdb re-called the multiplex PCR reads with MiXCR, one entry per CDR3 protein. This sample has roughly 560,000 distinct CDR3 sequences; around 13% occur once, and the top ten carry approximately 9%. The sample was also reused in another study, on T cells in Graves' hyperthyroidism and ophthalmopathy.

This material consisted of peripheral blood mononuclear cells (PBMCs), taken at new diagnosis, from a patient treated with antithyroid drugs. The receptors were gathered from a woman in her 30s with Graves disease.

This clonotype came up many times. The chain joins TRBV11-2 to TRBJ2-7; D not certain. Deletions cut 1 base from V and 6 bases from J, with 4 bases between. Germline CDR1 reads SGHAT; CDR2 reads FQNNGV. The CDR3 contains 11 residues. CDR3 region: CASSLVFEQYF. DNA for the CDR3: TGTGCCAGCAGCTTAGTCTTCGAGCAGTACTTC.

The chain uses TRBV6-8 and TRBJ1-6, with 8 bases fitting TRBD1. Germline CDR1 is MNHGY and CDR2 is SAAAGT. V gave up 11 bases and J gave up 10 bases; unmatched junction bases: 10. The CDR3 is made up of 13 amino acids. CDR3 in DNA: TGTGCCGGAAGACAGGGGAGCGGATCACCCCTCCACTTT. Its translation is CAGRQGSGSPLHF.

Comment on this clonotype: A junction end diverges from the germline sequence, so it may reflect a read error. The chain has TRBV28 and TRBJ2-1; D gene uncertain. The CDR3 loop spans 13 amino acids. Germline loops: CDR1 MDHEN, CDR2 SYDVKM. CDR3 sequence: CASTPDGHNGQFF. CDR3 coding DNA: TGTGCCAGCACCCCGGACGGGCACAATGGGCAGTTCTTC.

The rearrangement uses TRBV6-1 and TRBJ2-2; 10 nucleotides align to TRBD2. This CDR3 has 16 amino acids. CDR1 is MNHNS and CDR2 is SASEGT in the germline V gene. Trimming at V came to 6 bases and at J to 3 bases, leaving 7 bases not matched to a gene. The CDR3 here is CASSPGTSEHTGELFF. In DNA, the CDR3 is TGTGCCAGCAGCCCCGGGACTAGCGAGCACACCGGGGAGCTGTTTTTT.

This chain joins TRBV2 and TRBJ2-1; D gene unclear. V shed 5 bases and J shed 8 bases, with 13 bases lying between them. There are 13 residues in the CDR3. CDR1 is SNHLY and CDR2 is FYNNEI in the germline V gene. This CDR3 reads CASSWRQMDEQFF. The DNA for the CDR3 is TGTGCCAGCAGTTGGCGCCAAATGGATGAGCAGTTCTTC.

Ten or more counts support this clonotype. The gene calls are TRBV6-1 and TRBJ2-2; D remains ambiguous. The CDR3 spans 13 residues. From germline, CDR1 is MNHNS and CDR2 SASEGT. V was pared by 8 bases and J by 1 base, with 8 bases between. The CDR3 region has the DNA TGTGCCAGCCGGAGAGGGAACACCGGGGAGCTGTTTTTT. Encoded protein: CASRRGNTGELFF.

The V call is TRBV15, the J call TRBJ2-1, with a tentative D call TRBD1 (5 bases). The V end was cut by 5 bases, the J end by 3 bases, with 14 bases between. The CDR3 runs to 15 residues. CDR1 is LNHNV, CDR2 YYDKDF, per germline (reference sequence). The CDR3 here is CATSGHRRLYNEQFF. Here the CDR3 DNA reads TGTGCCACCAGCGGACACCGTCGGCTCTACAATGAGCAGTTCTTC.

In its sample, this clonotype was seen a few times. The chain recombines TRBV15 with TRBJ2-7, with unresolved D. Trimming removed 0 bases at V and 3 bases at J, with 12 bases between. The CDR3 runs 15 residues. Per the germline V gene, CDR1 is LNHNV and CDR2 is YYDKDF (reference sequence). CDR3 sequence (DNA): TGTGCCACCAGCAGAGATGAGGCAGCCCTCTACGAGCAGTACTTC. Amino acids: CATSRDEAALYEQYF.

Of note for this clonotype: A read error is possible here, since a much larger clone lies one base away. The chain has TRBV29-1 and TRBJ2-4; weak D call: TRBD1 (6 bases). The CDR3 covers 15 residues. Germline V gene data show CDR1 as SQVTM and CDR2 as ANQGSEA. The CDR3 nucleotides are TGCAGCGCTGAAGATACAGGGTTGGGCAAAAACATTCAGTACTTC. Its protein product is CSAEDTGLGKNIQYF.

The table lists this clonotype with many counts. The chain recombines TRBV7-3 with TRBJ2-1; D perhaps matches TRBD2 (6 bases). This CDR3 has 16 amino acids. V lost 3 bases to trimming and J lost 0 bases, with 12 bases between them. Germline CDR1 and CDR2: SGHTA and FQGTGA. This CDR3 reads CASSFGPTSSYNEQFF. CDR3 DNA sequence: TGTGCCAGCAGCTTTGGGCCGACTAGCTCCTACAATGAGCAGTTCTTC.

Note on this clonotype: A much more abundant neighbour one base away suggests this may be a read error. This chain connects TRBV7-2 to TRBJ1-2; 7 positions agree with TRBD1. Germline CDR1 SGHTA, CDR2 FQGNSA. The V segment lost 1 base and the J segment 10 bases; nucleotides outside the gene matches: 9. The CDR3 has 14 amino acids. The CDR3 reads CASSLGFLGGAYTF. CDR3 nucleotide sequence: TGTGCCAGCAGCTTAGGATTTCTAGGGGGCGCCTACACCTTC.

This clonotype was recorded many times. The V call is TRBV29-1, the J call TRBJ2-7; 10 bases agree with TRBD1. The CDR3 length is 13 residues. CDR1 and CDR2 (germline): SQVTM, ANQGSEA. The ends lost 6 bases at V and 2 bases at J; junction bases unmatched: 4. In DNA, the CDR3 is TGCAGCGTACGACAGGGGGCGGCCTACGAGCAGTACTTC. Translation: CSVRQGAAYEQYF.

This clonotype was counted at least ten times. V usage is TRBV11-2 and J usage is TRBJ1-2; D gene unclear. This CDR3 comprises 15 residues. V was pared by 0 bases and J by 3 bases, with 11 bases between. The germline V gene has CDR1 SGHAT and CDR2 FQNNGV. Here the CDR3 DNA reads TGTGCCAGCAGCTTAGATCTACAAGGCTACTATGGCTACACCTTC. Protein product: CASSLDLQGYYGYTF.

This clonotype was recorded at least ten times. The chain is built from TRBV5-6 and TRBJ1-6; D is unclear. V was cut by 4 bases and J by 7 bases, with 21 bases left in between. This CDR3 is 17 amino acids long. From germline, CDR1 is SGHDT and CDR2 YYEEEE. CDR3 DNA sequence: TGTGCCAGCAGCCTACGTCTAGGAGAGAATTTAAATTCACCCCTCCACTTT. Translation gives CASSLRLGENLNSPLHF.

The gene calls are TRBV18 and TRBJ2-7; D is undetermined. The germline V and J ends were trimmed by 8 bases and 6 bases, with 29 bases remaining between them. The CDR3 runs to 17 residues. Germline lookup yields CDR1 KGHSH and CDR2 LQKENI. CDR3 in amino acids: CASPLVNGAPTSSEQYF. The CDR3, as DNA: TGTGCCAGCCCCCTCGTTAATGGAGCCCCAACGTCTTCCGAGCAGTACTTC.

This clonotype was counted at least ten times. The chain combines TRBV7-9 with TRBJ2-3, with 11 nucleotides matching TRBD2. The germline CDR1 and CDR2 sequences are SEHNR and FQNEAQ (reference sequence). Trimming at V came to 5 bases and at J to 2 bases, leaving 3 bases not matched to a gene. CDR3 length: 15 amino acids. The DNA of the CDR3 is TGTGCCAGCAGCAAGGGACTAGCGGTCACAGATACGCAGTATTTT. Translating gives CASSKGLAVTDTQYF.

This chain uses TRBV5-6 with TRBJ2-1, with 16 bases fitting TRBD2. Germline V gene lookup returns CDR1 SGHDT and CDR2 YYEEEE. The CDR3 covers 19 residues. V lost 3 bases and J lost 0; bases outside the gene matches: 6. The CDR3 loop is CASSSPGLAGGSSYNEQFF. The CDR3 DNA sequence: TGTGCCAGCAGCTCGCCGGGACTAGCGGGAGGGAGCTCCTACAATGAGCAGTTCTTC.

In nucleotides, the CDR3 is TGCAGTGCTAGAGAGAGGGGCAGGGAGGCAACTAATGAAAAACTGTTTTTT. This sequence encodes CSARERGREATNEKLFF. The rearrangement links TRBV20-1 to TRBJ1-4; TRBD1 is a possible D gene (5 bases). The V end was cut by 0 bases, the J end by 0 bases, with 14 bases between. Germline V gene data show CDR1 as DFQATT and CDR2 as SNEGSKA (reference sequence). The length of the CDR3 is 17 residues.

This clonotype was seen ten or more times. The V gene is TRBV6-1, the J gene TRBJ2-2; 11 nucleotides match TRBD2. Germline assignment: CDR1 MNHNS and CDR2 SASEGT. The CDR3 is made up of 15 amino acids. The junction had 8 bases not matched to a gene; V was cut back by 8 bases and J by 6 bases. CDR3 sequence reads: CASPVTSGSSGELFF. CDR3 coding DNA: TGTGCCAGCCCCGTTACTAGCGGGAGCTCCGGGGAGCTGTTTTTT.

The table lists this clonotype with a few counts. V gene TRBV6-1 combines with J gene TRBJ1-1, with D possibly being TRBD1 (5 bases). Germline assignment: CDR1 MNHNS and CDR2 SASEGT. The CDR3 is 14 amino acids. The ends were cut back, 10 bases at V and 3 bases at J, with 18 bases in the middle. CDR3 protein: CATTFRQGDTEAFF. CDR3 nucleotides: TGTGCCACCACCTTTCGGCAGGGAGACACTGAAGCTTTCTTT.